The present T cell receptor beta chain was sequenced within a study of T cell responses to AZD1222 COVID-19 vaccine. Germline lookup yields CDR1 SGHRS and CDR2 YFSETQ. Between the trimmed V and J ends, which lost 0 bases and 2 bases, there was a span of 16 bases. The CDR3 length is 17 residues. Assay: immunoSEQ multiplex PCR; the TCRdb copy retains only in-frame clones and omits some. The table has tens of thousands of clones, 88% seen once; the top ten hold roughly 7.2%. The sample was peripheral blood, taken 28 days after the second AZD1222 dose. The rearrangement joins TRBV5-1 to TRBJ2-3; no firm D call. The receptor was isolated from an adult who received the AZD1222 COVID-19 vaccine. CDR3 nucleotide sequence: TGCGCCAGCAGCTTGGCCATCGGCCCTCGACTCACAGATACGCAGTATTTT. This sequence encodes CASSLAIGPRLTDTQYF.